This T cell receptor (beta chain) is from a study of blood T cell repertoires in COVID-19. Study-wide background: COVID-19 samples, acute and convalescent, were from the United States, Italy and Spain. PBMCs, B-cell-depleted T cells, or T cells provided the cDNA or gDNA that made up the material.

Original data processing: Nucleated cell counts were estimated from reference gene primer amplification. The protocol was immunoSEQ multiplex PCR, while the TCRdb copy is restricted to in-frame clones and leaves out a portion. That table supplies the V and J calls and clone size; D and trimming were determined from the DNA. The table has about 200,000 clones, approximately 81% seen once. Germline V gene data show CDR1 as SGHVS and CDR2 as FNYEAQ. The germline V and J ends were trimmed by 3 bases and 1 base, with 9 bases remaining between them. The CDR3 spans 15 residues. The chain combines TRBV7-6 with TRBJ2-2; no definite D call. Material for sequencing was peripheral blood. The sequence came from a woman at least 80 years old with acute or convalescent COVID-19. The CDR3 sequence: CASSFRQENTGELFF. In DNA form, the CDR3 reads TGTGCCAGCAGCTTCCGGCAGGAGAACACCGGGGAGCTGTTTTTT.